These T cell receptor beta chains were read from a single sample in a study of Ad26.COV2.S vaccination and SARS-CoV-2 variants. Sequencing was performed with immunoSEQ multiplex PCR; in TCRdb, only in-frame clones are kept and a portion is missing. This table has roughly 460,000 clones, 80% to 90% appearing once. The sample consisted of peripheral blood, taken in a trial of Ad26.COV2.S vaccine versus placebo. Receptors originate from a person aged 18-65 years who received the Ad26.COV2.S COVID-19 vaccine or a placebo. Both conserved end residues are part of each CDR3. Each record gives: V gene, clone size, J gene, D gene, CDR3 protein, CDR3 DNA. D genes are given only for firm matches. Clone sizes are given selectively: once, few, many, or a class where the clone is expanded.

>TRBV15|NA|TRBJ1-3|NA
CAAGASSGNTIYF
TGTGCCGCCGGAGCAAGCTCTGGAAACACCATATATTTT
>TRBV27|NA|TRBJ2-5|NA
CASSLSSAAVRGTQYF
TGTGCCAGCAGTTTATCCTCGGCGGCCGTTCGGGGGACCCAGTACTTC
>TRBV2|few|TRBJ2-7|TRBD1
CASKGAFLSSEQYF
TGTGCCAGCAAGGGGGCATTCCTATCCTCCGAGCAGTACTTC
>TRBV5-1|NA|TRBJ2-1|TRBD2
CASSLASGISGNEQFF
TGCGCCAGCAGCTTGGCTAGCGGGATCTCGGGGAATGAGCAGTTCTTC
>TRBV27|NA|TRBJ1-1|NA
CASSLGTPGTEAFF
TGTGCCAGCAGTTTAGGCACGCCGGGCACTGAAGCTTTCTTT
>TRBV4-3|NA|TRBJ1-4|TRBD1
CASSQDRGTGWGATNEKLFF
TGCGCCAGCAGCCAAGACCGCGGGACAGGGTGGGGCGCAACTAATGAAAAACTGTTTTTT
>TRBV5-4|NA|TRBJ1-4|NA
CASSGDRAEKLFF
TGTGCCAGCAGCGGAGACCGGGCTGAAAAACTGTTTTTT
>TRBV10-3|NA|TRBJ2-3|TRBD1
CAISPTGGTDTQYF
TGTGCCATCAGTCCGACAGGGGGAACAGATACGCAGTATTTT
>TRBV11-2|NA|TRBJ2-2|NA
CASSLAVGDTGELFF
TGTGCCAGCAGCTTAGCTGTGGGGGACACCGGGGAGCTGTTTTTT
>TRBV28|NA|TRBJ2-7|TRBD1
CASSLLRDSVFYEQYF
TGTGCCAGCAGTTTATTGAGGGACAGCGTATTCTACGAGCAGTACTTC
>TRBV19|NA|TRBJ2-7|NA
CASSPGSSYEQYF
TGTGCCAGTAGTCCCGGGTCTTCCTACGAGCAGTACTTC
>TRBV7-9|once|TRBJ1-1|NA
CASSAEGSEAFF
TGTGCCAGCAGCGCGGAGGGAAGTGAAGCTTTCTTT
>TRBV9|NA|TRBJ1-4|TRBD1
CASSVEQGAPNEKLFF
TGTGCCAGCAGCGTAGAACAGGGGGCACCTAATGAAAAACTGTTTTTT
>TRBV5-1|few|TRBJ2-7|TRBD1
CASSRQGPYEQYF
TGCGCCAGCAGCCGACAGGGACCCTACGAGCAGTACTTC
>TRBV4-1|NA|TRBJ2-3|TRBD2
CASSNILILAGSTDTQYF
TGCGCCAGCAGCAACATCCTGATCTTAGCGGGGAGCACAGATACGCAGTATTTT
>TRBV12-3/TRBV12-4|NA|TRBJ2-5|TRBD2
CASTFGGKETQYF
TGTGCCAGCACCTTCGGGGGGAAAGAGACCCAGTACTTC
>TRBV6-2/TRBV6-3|once|TRBJ1-5|NA
CASSFSPGQLYSNQPQHF
TGTGCCAGCAGTTTCAGCCCCGGACAGCTGTATAGCAATCAGCCCCAGCATTTT
>TRBV7-9|NA|TRBJ2-1|NA
CASSLGPLGEQFF
TGTGCCAGCAGCTTGGGACCTCTAGGGGAGCAGTTCTTC
>TRBV6-4|NA|TRBJ2-5|TRBD2
CASREPSGRHQETQYF
TGTGCCAGCAGGGAGCCTAGCGGGAGGCACCAAGAGACCCAGTACTTC
>TRBV5-5|NA|TRBJ2-2|TRBD1
CASIRHPGQGETGELFF
TGTGCCAGCATCCGACACCCGGGACAGGGTGAAACCGGGGAGCTGTTTTTT
>TRBV24-1|NA|TRBJ1-5|TRBD1
CATSKGTGGNQPQHF
TGTGCCACCAGTAAAGGGACAGGGGGCAATCAGCCCCAGCATTTT
>TRBV19|once|TRBJ2-1|NA
CASSIRLAWEQFF
TGTGCCAGTAGTATTCGCCTAGCATGGGAGCAGTTCTTC